Below are 28 T cell receptor beta chains sequenced from a single sample in a study of blood T cell repertoires in COVID-19. The protocol was immunoSEQ multiplex PCR, while the TCRdb copy is restricted to in-frame clones and leaves out a portion. The repertoire holds tens of thousands of clones, with about 84% as singletons. Input material: peripheral blood. These receptors originate from a man in his 60s with acute or convalescent COVID-19.

The V call is TRBV6-5, the J call TRBJ1-2; no clear D gene. The germline gives CDR1 MNHEY, CDR2 SVGAGI. V was clipped by 7 bases and J by 13 bases, with 25 bases between them. The length of the CDR3 is 14 residues. CDR3 protein: CASIPSGRSRRLTF. CDR3 coding DNA: TGTGCCAGCATTCCCTCGGGTAGGAGCCGCCGTCTCACCTTC.

The chain joins TRBV29-1 to TRBJ1-1; the match to TRBD1 covers 8 bases. Unmatched junction bases numbered 7, after V lost 5 bases and J lost 5 bases. The germline gives CDR1 SQVTM, CDR2 ANQGSEA. CDR3 length: 13 amino acids. The CDR3 is CSVTDRGSTEAFF. For the CDR3, the DNA is TGCAGCGTTACCGACAGGGGTAGTACTGAAGCTTTCTTT.

In DNA form, the CDR3 reads TGTGCCAGCAGTTTCCCCTCATCCGGGACCATATATTTT. Its translation: CASSFPSSGTIYF. The J gene is TRBJ1-3, the V gene TRBV25-1, with D hard to call. V was trimmed by 5 bases and J by 10 bases, leaving 15 bases between them. This CDR3 comprises 13 residues. Germline V gene data show CDR1 as MGHDK and CDR2 as SYGVNS.

The chain uses TRBV3-1 (or the pseudogene TRBV3-2) and TRBJ2-5; D perhaps matches TRBD2 (6 bases). Germline V gene sequence: CDR1 LGHDT, CDR2 YNNKEL (reference sequence). The CDR3 has 13 residues. V was cut by 3 bases and J by 5 bases, with 10 bases left in between. The CDR3 bases are TGTGCCAGCAGCCAGGCGGGGCGGGAGACCCAGTACTTC. Protein sequence: CASSQAGRETQYF.

This rearrangement joins TRBV5-4 to TRBJ2-1; 7 nucleotides line up with TRBD1. Trimming removed 1 base from V and 8 bases from J; junction bases left unmatched: 3. Germline V gives CDR1 SGHNT, CDR2 YYREEE (reference sequence). There are 13 residues in the CDR3. The CDR3 DNA follows: TGTGCCAGCAGCTTGACAGGGGAAGATGAGCAGTTCTTC. Translating it yields CASSLTGEDEQFF. The whole variable domain, remainder taken from reference TRBV5-4 and TRBJ2-1, is ETGVTQSPTHLIKTRGQQVTLRCSSQSGHNTVSWYQQALGQGPQFIFQYYREEENGRGNFPPRFSGLQFPNYSSELNVNALELDDSALYLCASSLTGEDEQFFGPGTRLTVL.

A few counts support this clone. The chain carries TRBV6-6 and TRBJ2-2, with no clear D. CDR3 length equals 15 residues. Trimming left V 2 bases short and J 0 bases short, with 7 bases between. CDR1 is MNHNY and CDR2 is SVGAGI in the germline V gene (reference sequence). Here the CDR3 reads CASSYKFANTGELFF. CDR3 nucleotides: TGTGCCAGCAGTTACAAATTCGCGAACACCGGGGAGCTGTTTTTT.

This chain links TRBV19 with TRBJ2-5, with 9 bases fitting TRBD1. The CDR3 contains 14 residues. The ends lost 4 bases at V and 6 bases at J; junction bases unmatched: 6. Germline CDR1 LNHDA, CDR2 SQIVND (reference sequence). The CDR3 sequence: CASSTGQGTQTQYF. The CDR3 DNA reads as TGTGCCAGTAGTACTGGACAGGGGACACAGACCCAGTACTTC.

J is TRBJ2-5 and V is TRBV29-1; TRBD2 aligns across 9 bases. Germline V CDR1 and CDR2: SQVTM, ANQGSEA. This CDR3 has 14 residues. Trimming at V came to 4 bases and at J to 4 bases, leaving 7 bases not matched to a gene. The CDR3 DNA is TGCAGCGTTGCGAGTAGCGGGGGAGGAGAGACCCAGTACTTC. Its protein product is CSVASSGGGETQYF.

This CDR3 reads CASSQDILAASEQFF. The CDR3 coding sequence is TGTGCCAGCAGCCAAGACATCCTAGCGGCTTCAGAGCAGTTCTTC. V gene TRBV14 combines with J gene TRBJ2-1, with TRBD2 identical over 7 bases. The J segment lost 10 bases and the V segment lost 0 bases, leaving 9 bases of the junction unmatched. Germline V lookup: CDR1 SGHDN, CDR2 FVKESK. The CDR3 runs 15 residues.

This clone was counted only a few times. CDR3 loop: CARSLENGETGTGELFF. The CDR3 nucleotides are TGTGCCAGAAGCTTGGAGAACGGCGAGACAGGGACCGGGGAGCTGTTTTTT. The chain carries TRBV5-3 and TRBJ2-2; TRBD1 matches 7 bases. TRBV5-3 is annotated as an ORF whose role is uncertain. Trimming cost V 0 bases and J 5 bases; bases outside gene matches: 10. This CDR3 contains 17 residues.

V gene TRBV5-1 combines with J gene TRBJ2-3, with 7 bases aligning to TRBD2. J was trimmed by 2 bases and V by 3 bases; bases with no gene match: 6. Germline lookup yields CDR1 SGHRS and CDR2 YFSETQ. The CDR3 extends over 15 amino acids. CDR3 protein: CASSSSGDITDTQYF. Written as DNA, the CDR3 is TGCGCCAGCAGCTCGAGCGGGGATATCACAGATACGCAGTATTTT.

This chain joins TRBV11-3 and TRBJ2-2, with 13 bases lining up with TRBD2. Germline V gene sequence: CDR1 SGHNT, CDR2 YENEEA. The length of the CDR3 is 17 residues. Germline trimming cut 3 bases from V and 4 bases from J; bases unmatched to any gene: 5. The CDR3 coding sequence is TGTGCCAGCAGCTTTACTAGCGGGGGGGCCGGCACCGGGGAGCTGTTTTTT. Translation gives CASSFTSGGAGTGELFF. Filled out from reference TRBV11-3 and TRBJ2-2, the complete variable domain reads EAGVVQSPRYKIIEKKQPVAFWCNPISGHNTLYWYLQNLGQGPELLIRYENEEAVDDSQLPKDRFSAERLKGVDSTLKIQPAELGDSAVYLCASSFTSGGAGTGELFFGEGSRLTVL.

The chain has TRBV7-6 and TRBJ2-1; 8 nucleotides agree with TRBD2. Germline trimming cut 4 bases from V and 3 bases from J; bases unmatched to any gene: 8. The germline V gene has CDR1 SGHVS and CDR2 FNYEAQ. The CDR3 sequence is 16 residues long. The CDR3 bases are TGTGCCAGCAGCTCACGTAGCGGGGAAAGCTACAATGAGCAGTTCTTC. Encoded protein: CASSSRSGESYNEQFF.

This sequence joins TRBV5-1 and TRBJ2-2, with a possible D match to TRBD2 (5 bases). Germline CDR1 and CDR2: SGHRS and YFSETQ. Trimming stripped 0 bases from V and 2 bases from J, with 8 bases between. This CDR3 contains 15 residues. The CDR3 here is CASSLDGVNTGELFF. The CDR3 DNA reads as TGCGCCAGCAGCTTGGACGGGGTTAACACCGGGGAGCTGTTTTTT.

This rearrangement joins TRBV5-4 to TRBJ2-7; 10 bases match TRBD2. The CDR3 has 15 residues. Trimming removed 0 bases from V and 3 bases from J; junction bases left unmatched: 3. Germline V CDR1 and CDR2: SGHNT, YYREEE (reference sequence). The CDR3 bases are TGTGCCAGCAGCTTGGGGGGACTAGCGAACTACGAGCAGTACTTC. This codes for CASSLGGLANYEQYF.

The chain joins TRBV2 to TRBJ1-1, with 7 bases matching TRBD1. J was trimmed by 0 bases and V by 0 bases; bases with no gene match: 7. This CDR3 has 17 amino acids. Germline-derived CDR1 and CDR2 are SNHLY and FYNNEI. The CDR3 spells CASSEAWRGRMNTEAFF. CDR3 DNA sequence: TGTGCCAGCAGTGAAGCATGGAGGGGGCGCATGAACACTGAAGCTTTCTTT.

This clone was found a few times. The CDR3 loop is CASRVQGASSYEQYF. CDR3 DNA sequence: TGCGCCAGCAGGGTTCAGGGGGCAAGCTCCTACGAGCAGTACTTC. The chain links TRBV5-1 to TRBJ2-7, with 8 bases lining up with TRBD1. From germline, CDR1 is SGHRS and CDR2 YFSETQ. The CDR3 extends over 15 amino acids. The ends lost 5 bases at V and 0 bases at J; junction bases unmatched: 7.

As for this clone: Other DNA sequences in this sample translate to the same CDR3. The chain uses TRBV19 and TRBJ2-7, with 8 bases fitting TRBD2. This CDR3 is 13 amino acids long. J was trimmed by 4 bases and V by 1 base; bases with no gene match: 0. CDR1 is LNHDA, CDR2 SQIVND, per germline (reference sequence). DNA for the CDR3: TGTGCCAGTAGTATAGCGGGGGGGTACGAGCAGTACTTC. As protein: CASSIAGGYEQYF.

The chain combines TRBV28 with TRBJ2-1; a weak D match, TRBD2 (6 bases). Per the germline V gene, CDR1 is MDHEN and CDR2 is SYDVKM. Trimming took off 5 bases at V and 5 bases at J, with 19 bases between the two ends. This CDR3 is built from 16 residues. CDR3 protein: CASSPRLGGGNNEQFF. The CDR3, as DNA: TGTGCCAGCAGTCCCCGCCTCGGTGGGGGGAACAATGAGCAGTTCTTC.

The chain recombines TRBV14 with TRBJ2-7; unclear D gene. This CDR3 has 14 amino acids. V was clipped by 2 bases and J by 0 bases, with 8 bases between them. Looked up from germline, CDR1 is SGHDN and CDR2 is FVKESK. CDR3 nucleotides: TGTGCCAGCAGCCAATTTCTATACTCCTACGAGCAGTACTTC. Translated: CASSQFLYSYEQYF.

The rearrangement links TRBV18 to TRBJ2-1, with D tentatively TRBD1 (6 bases). The V gene lost 4 bases and the J gene lost 8 bases, with 12 bases spanning the gap. The germline V gene has CDR1 KGHSH and CDR2 LQKENI. This CDR3 spans 13 amino acids. CDR3 nucleotides: TGTGCCAGCTCACAAACCACAGGGCATGAGCAGTTCTTC. Translation: CASSQTTGHEQFF.

This chain joins TRBV19 and TRBJ1-1; TRBD1 might be the D (5 bases). The CDR3 runs to 14 residues. V was trimmed by 5 bases and J by 2 bases, leaving 12 bases between them. The germline V gene has CDR1 LNHDA and CDR2 SQIVND (reference sequence). The CDR3 DNA reads as TGTGCCAGTAGTCCCAGGGTGGGTAACACTGAAGCTTTCTTT. Its protein product is CASSPRVGNTEAFF.

A few counts support this clone. V is TRBV2 and J is TRBJ1-5; D gene ambiguous. The CDR3 consists of 14 residues. The ends were cut back, 5 bases at V and 2 bases at J, with 10 bases in the middle. Looked up from germline, CDR1 is SNHLY and CDR2 is FYNNEI. The DNA for the CDR3 is TGTGCCAGCAGTAGCCCCGGGGGCAATCAGCCCCAGCATTTT. Protein sequence: CASSSPGGNQPQHF.

The chain links TRBV15 to TRBJ1-5; 8 bases match TRBD1. Germline-derived CDR1 and CDR2 are LNHNV and YYDKDF (reference sequence). Losses at the gene ends were 5 bases for V and 4 bases for J; bases not matched to a gene: 1. There are 13 residues in the CDR3. The CDR3 DNA reads as TGTGCCACCAGCGGACAGGGTAATCAGCCCCAGCATTTT. Its protein is CATSGQGNQPQHF.

This chain connects TRBV5-1 to TRBJ2-7; D is perhaps TRBD1 (6 bases). Germline V gene lookup returns CDR1 SGHRS and CDR2 YFSETQ. V lost 4 bases and J lost 6, with 14 bases in between. This CDR3 has 13 residues. In nucleotides, the CDR3 is TGCGCCAGCAGCCTGGGACACCTTGCCGAGCAGTACTTC. Protein product: CASSLGHLAEQYF.

This chain joins TRBV5-1 and TRBJ1-2; D gene ambiguous. V lost 0 bases, J lost 6 bases, and 12 bases lay in between. Germline CDR1 is SGHRS and CDR2 is YFSETQ. This CDR3 contains 14 residues. The CDR3 protein is CASSLAVGVNGYTF. CDR3 DNA sequence: TGCGCCAGCAGCTTGGCCGTCGGTGTCAATGGCTACACCTTC.

This chain links TRBV28 with TRBJ1-6, with a possible D match to TRBD1 (6 bases). CDR3 length: 15 amino acids. The V and J ends lost 5 bases and 8 bases respectively, with 16 bases between them. Per germline, CDR1 MDHEN and CDR2 SYDVKM. The DNA for the CDR3 is TGTGCCAGCAGTCCCATACAGGGTATAGATTCACCCCTCCACTTT. As protein: CASSPIQGIDSPLHF.

This chain connects TRBV7-2 to TRBJ2-3; 9 nucleotides agree with TRBD2. The CDR3 is made up of 17 amino acids. J lost 2 bases, V lost 5 bases, and 11 bases had no gene match. Germline loops: CDR1 SGHTA, CDR2 FQGNSA. The CDR3 protein is CASSAGGLAGITDTQYF. The CDR3, as DNA: TGTGCCAGCAGCGCCGGAGGTCTAGCGGGGATCACAGATACGCAGTATTTT.